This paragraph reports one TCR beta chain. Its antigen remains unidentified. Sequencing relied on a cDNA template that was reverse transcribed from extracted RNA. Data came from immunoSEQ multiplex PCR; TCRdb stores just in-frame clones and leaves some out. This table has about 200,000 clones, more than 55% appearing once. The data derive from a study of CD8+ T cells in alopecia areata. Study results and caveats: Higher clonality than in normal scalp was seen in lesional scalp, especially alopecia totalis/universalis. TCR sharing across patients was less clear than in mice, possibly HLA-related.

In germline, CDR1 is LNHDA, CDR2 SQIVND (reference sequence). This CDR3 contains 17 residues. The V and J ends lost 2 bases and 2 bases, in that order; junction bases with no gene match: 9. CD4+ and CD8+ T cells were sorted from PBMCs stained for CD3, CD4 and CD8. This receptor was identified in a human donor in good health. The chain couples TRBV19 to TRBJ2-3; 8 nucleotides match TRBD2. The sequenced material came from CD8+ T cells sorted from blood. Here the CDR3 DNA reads TGTGCCAGTAGTATAACGGGGGGGCCTGCCTCCACAGATACGCAGTATTTT. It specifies CASSITGGPASTDTQYF.